Presented here are 14 T cell receptor beta chains from one specimen sequenced in a study of blood T cell repertoires in COVID-19. Clones were sequenced by immunoSEQ multiplex PCR, and TCRdb holds only the in-frame ones, with some missing. The repertoire holds some 300,000 clones, with 86% as singletons. The sequencing sample was made of peripheral blood. The receptor source for this set is a woman aged 70 to 79 with COVID-19, enrolled during active disease.

V and J are TRBV9 and TRBJ2-1; maybe TRBD2 (5 bases). Trimming stripped 2 bases from V and 10 bases from J, with 16 bases between. CDR1 is SGDLS and CDR2 is YYNGEE in the germline V gene. CDR3 length: 14 residues. CDR3 residues: CASSVGLDRGEQFF. CDR3 DNA sequence: TGTGCCAGCAGCGTGGGGTTGGATCGCGGGGAGCAGTTCTTC.

The V gene is TRBV29-1, the J gene TRBJ2-5; 7 nucleotides line up with TRBD1. CDR1 SQVTM and CDR2 ANQGSEA come from the germline V gene. J lost 3 bases, V lost 4 bases, and 8 bases had no gene match. This CDR3 spans 14 amino acids. Written as DNA, the CDR3 is TGCAGCGTTGGAGGGGGCCACCCCAAAGAGACCCAGTACTTC. As protein: CSVGGGHPKETQYF.

This clone was observed a single time. This rearrangement joins TRBV5-1 to TRBJ2-7; 7 bases align to TRBD1. CDR3 length equals 15 residues. The junction had 6 bases not matched to a gene; V was cut back by 1 base and J by 2 bases. Germline CDR1 SGHRS, CDR2 YFSETQ. The CDR3 sequence: CASSLQGEITYEQYF. CDR3 coding DNA: TGCGCCAGCAGCTTGCAGGGGGAAATAACCTACGAGCAGTACTTC.

This chain connects TRBV11-2 to TRBJ1-2; possibly TRBD1 for D (5 bases). The length of the CDR3 is 13 residues. V lost 3 bases, J lost 8 bases, and 13 bases lay in between. CDR1 SGHAT and CDR2 FQNNGV come from the germline V gene. The CDR3 region has the DNA TGTGCCAGCAGCTTCGCAGGGCGGTACGGCTACACCTTC. Translated, it gives CASSFAGRYGYTF. The whole variable domain, remainder taken from reference TRBV11-2 and TRBJ1-2, is EAGVAQSPRYKIIEKRQSVAFWCNPISGHATLYWYQQILGQGPKLLIQFQNNGVVDDSQLPKDRFSAERLKGVDSTLKIQPAKLEDSAVYLCASSFAGRYGYTFGSGTRLTVV.

This clone appeared once. This chain uses TRBV25-1 with TRBJ1-5, with 7 bases matching TRBD1. Per the germline V gene, CDR1 is MGHDK and CDR2 is SYGVNS. The CDR3 consists of 14 residues. With 8 bases clipped from V and 3 bases from J, the junction kept 7 bases outside the gene matches. The DNA for the CDR3 is TGTGCCAGCCTTGGACAGGCGTCCAATCAGCCCCAGCATTTT. Protein: CASLGQASNQPQHF.

The J gene is TRBJ1-3, the V gene TRBV5-6, with D possibly matching TRBD1 (5 bases). There are 14 residues in the CDR3. Germline V lookup: CDR1 SGHDT, CDR2 YYEEEE. V was cut by 2 bases and J by 2 bases, with 8 bases left in between. The CDR3 protein is CASSFTGTGNTIYF. CDR3 nucleotide sequence: TGTGCCAGCAGCTTTACAGGAACTGGAAACACCATATATTTT.

The chain carries TRBV7-8 and TRBJ2-5, with 12 bases lining up with TRBD2. This CDR3 is 15 amino acids long. Germline lookup yields CDR1 SGHVS and CDR2 FQNEAQ. The V gene end was trimmed by 5 bases and the J gene end by 5 bases; junction bases not matched to a gene: 6. CDR3 bases: TGTGCCAGCAGCCCTTCTAGCGGGGGGGCGGAGACCCAGTACTTC. Its protein product is CASSPSSGGAETQYF.

The chain combines TRBV7-2 with TRBJ1-3; weak D call: TRBD1 (6 bases). Trimming cost V 0 bases and J 4 bases, with 13 bases left between them. Germline V lookup: CDR1 SGHTA, CDR2 FQGNSA. CDR3 length: 16 residues. The CDR3 DNA follows: TGTGCCAGCAGCTTAGCTTACAGGGCTTTCGGAAACACCATATATTTT. As protein: CASSLAYRAFGNTIYF.

This chain links TRBV29-1 with TRBJ2-1; D is perhaps TRBD1 (6 bases). The CDR3 runs 13 residues. The germline V and J ends were trimmed by 4 bases and 6 bases, with 13 bases remaining between them. Germline CDR1 and CDR2: SQVTM and ANQGSEA. The CDR3 loop is CSVGSKDSNEQFF. CDR3 bases: TGCAGCGTTGGATCGAAGGACAGCAATGAGCAGTTCTTC.

The CDR3 sequence is CASSLSQGIDEQFF. The CDR3 bases are TGTGCCAGCAGCTTATCGCAGGGGATTGATGAGCAGTTCTTC. The genes are TRBV7-3 and TRBJ2-1, with TRBD1 as a possible D gene (6 bases). The CDR3 sequence is 14 residues long. V lost 2 bases and J 8 bases, leaving 13 bases between the germline ends. The germline V gene has CDR1 SGHTA and CDR2 FQGTGA.

The rearrangement uses TRBV12-3 or TRBV12-4 and TRBJ1-1; TRBD1 matches 9 bases. Unmatched junction bases numbered 5, after V lost 5 bases and J lost 7 bases. The CDR3 is 13 residues long. The CDR3 region is CASSQPGQGEAFF. CDR3 nucleotides: TGTGCCAGCAGTCAGCCGGGACAGGGTGAAGCTTTCTTT.

This chain joins TRBV11-2 and TRBJ1-1; 8 nucleotides match TRBD1. CDR1 and CDR2 (germline): SGHAT, FQNNGV. The CDR3 is 15 amino acids. The J segment lost 5 bases and the V segment lost 1 base, leaving 6 bases of the junction unmatched. The chain's CDR3 is CASSLVGRGHTEAFF. The CDR3 DNA reads as TGTGCCAGCAGCTTAGTCGGCAGGGGGCATACTGAAGCTTTCTTT.

This sequence joins TRBV6-5 and TRBJ2-7, with TRBD1 matching over 7 bases. Germline V gives CDR1 MNHEY, CDR2 SVGAGI. This CDR3 contains 14 residues. The trim removed 6 bases at V and 2 bases at J, leaving 7 bases unmatched. CDR3 bases: TGTGCCAGCAGCCTGACAGGGCCCGCCTACGAGCAGTACTTC. Amino acid sequence: CASSLTGPAYEQYF.

The genes are TRBV29-1 and TRBJ1-1; no definite D call. The CDR3 has 12 amino acids. V was trimmed by 6 bases and J by 3 bases, leaving 11 bases between them. Germline values: CDR1 SQVTM, CDR2 ANQGSEA. The DNA of the CDR3 is TGCAGCGTCGGAGGCGGCCACACTGAAGCTTTCTTT. Its protein is CSVGGGHTEAFF.